This T cell receptor (beta chain) was observed in a study of long-term antiretroviral therapy in people with HIV. Study conclusions and caveats: Post-ART samples showed increased diversity that remained below transplant donor control levels. Adherence to ART, viral resistance and therapy changes lacked any data.

The CDR3 contains 14 residues. The junction had 5 bases not matched to a gene; V was cut back by 4 bases and J by 5 bases. Per germline, CDR1 SGHNT and CDR2 YYREEE (reference sequence). Every one of the donors gave at least one pre-ART PBMC sample and at least two post-ART PBMC samples. Specimens held roughly 0.9-10 million cryopreserved PBMC prior to DNA extraction. With regard to this clone: As yet, its antigen is unknown.

Investigators performed immunoSEQ version v3.0 at survey level. Profiling relied on immunoSEQ multiplex PCR, and the TCRdb table lists in-frame clones only, not all of them. This table has about 11,000 clones, under 85% appearing once. The material was unsorted PBMCs, obtained at the start of antiretroviral therapy, before treatment. This chain connects TRBV5-4 to TRBJ1-1, with 10 bases matching TRBD1. This receptor was obtained from a man aged 25 to 40 with HIV. The CDR3 here is CASSPGQGWTEAFF. CDR3 DNA sequence: TGTGCCAGCAGCCCGGGACAGGGGTGGACTGAAGCTTTCTTT.